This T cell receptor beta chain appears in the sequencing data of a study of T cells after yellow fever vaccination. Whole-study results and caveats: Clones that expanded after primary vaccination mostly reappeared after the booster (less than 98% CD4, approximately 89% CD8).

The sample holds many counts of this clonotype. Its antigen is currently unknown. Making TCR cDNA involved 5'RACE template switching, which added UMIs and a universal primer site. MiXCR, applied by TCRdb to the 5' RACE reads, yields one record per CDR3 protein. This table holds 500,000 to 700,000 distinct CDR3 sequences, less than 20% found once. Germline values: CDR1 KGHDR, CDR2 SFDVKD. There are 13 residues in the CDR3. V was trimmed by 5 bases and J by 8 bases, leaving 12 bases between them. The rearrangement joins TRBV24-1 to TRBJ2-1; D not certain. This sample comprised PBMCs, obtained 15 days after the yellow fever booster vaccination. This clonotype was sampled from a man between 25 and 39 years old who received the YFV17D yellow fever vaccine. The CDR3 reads CATSVAAADEQFF. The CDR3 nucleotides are TGTGCCACCAGTGTTGCGGCGGCTGATGAGCAGTTCTTC.